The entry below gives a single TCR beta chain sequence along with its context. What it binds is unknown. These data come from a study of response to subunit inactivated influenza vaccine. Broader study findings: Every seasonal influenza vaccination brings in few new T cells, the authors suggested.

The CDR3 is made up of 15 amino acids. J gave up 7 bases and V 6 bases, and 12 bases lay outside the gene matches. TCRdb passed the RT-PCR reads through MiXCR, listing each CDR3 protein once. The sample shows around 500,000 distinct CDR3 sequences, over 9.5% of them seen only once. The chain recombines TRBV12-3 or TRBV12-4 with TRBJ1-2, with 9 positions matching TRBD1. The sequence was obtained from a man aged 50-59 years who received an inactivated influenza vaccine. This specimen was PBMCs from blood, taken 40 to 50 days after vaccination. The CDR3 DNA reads TGTGCCAGCAGCGAACAGGGGGCGGCCCTTGCTGGCTACACCTTC. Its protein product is CASSEQGAALAGYTF.